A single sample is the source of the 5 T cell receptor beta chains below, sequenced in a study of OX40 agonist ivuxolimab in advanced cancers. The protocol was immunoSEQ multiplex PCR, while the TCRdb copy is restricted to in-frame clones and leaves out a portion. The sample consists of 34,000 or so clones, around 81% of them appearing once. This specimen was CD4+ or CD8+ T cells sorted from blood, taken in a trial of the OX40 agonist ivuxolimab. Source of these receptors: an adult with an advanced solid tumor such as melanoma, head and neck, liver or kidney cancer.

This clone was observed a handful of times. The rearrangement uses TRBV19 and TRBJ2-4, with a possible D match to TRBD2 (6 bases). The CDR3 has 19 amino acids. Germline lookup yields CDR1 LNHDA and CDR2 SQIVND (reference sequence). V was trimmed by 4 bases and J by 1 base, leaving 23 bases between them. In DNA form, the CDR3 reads TGTGCCAGTAGTACCGCCCGCGGGGCCCGGAGCGGGGCCAAAAACATTCAGTACTTC. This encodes CASSTARGARSGAKNIQYF.

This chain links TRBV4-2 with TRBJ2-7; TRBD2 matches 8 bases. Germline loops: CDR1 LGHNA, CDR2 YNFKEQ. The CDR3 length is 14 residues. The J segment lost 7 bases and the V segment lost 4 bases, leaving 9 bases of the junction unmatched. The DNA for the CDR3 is TGTGCCAGCAGCCCCTATATTCGGGAGGGGGAGCAGTACTTC. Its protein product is CASSPYIREGEQYF.

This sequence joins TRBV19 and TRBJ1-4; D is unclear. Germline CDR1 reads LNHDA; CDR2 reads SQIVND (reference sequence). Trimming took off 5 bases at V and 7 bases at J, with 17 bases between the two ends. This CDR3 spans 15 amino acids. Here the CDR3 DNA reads TGTGCCAGTAGTCTATTGGGGTCGGGCGCTGAAAAACTGTTTTTT. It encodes CASSLLGSGAEKLFF.

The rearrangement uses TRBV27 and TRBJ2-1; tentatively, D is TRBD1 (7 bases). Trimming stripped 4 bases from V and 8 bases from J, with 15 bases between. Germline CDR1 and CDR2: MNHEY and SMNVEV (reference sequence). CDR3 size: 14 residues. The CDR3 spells CASSWGLRGDEQFF. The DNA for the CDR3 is TGTGCCAGCAGTTGGGGACTCAGGGGGGATGAGCAGTTCTTC.

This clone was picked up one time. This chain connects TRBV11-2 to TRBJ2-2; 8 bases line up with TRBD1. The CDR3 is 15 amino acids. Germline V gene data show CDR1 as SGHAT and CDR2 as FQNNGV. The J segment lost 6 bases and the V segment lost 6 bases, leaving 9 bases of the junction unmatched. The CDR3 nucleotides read TGTGCCAGCAGGCGAAGCAGACAGGGGTCCGGGGAGCTGTTTTTT. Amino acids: CASRRSRQGSGELFF.